Each of the 8 T cell receptor beta chains below was sequenced from the same sample in a study of T cells after yellow fever vaccination. TCRdb itself ran the 5' RACE reads through MiXCR, one entry per CDR3 protein. The sample includes 400,000 to 450,000 distinct CDR3 sequences, under 20% of them seen just once. This material consisted of PBMCs, taken before the yellow fever booster vaccination. These receptors were collected from a man aged 18 to 29 who received the YFV17D yellow fever vaccine.

This clonotype appeared a few times. The chain recombines TRBV7-9 with TRBJ1-5; 7 bases agree with TRBD1. V gave up 8 bases and J gave up 5 bases; unmatched junction bases: 6. The CDR3 length is 13 residues. Per germline, CDR1 SEHNR and CDR2 FQNEAQ (reference sequence). The CDR3 DNA is TGTGCCAGCGGGAATGACAGGGATCAGCCCCAGCATTTT. Its protein product is CASGNDRDQPQHF.

This clonotype was picked up a small number of times. The rearrangement joins TRBV20-1 to TRBJ1-2; TRBD1 aligns across 9 bases. CDR1 is DFQATT and CDR2 is SNEGSKA in the germline V gene (reference sequence). V lost 6 bases and J lost 5; bases outside the gene matches: 7. This CDR3 has 13 amino acids. The CDR3 DNA reads as TGCAGTGCCTCTCCGGGACAGGGTTATGGCTACACCTTC. It yields the protein CSASPGQGYGYTF.

V and J are TRBV30 and TRBJ2-2; maybe TRBD2 (7 bases). Germline V gene sequence: CDR1 GTSNPN, CDR2 SVGIG (reference sequence). The CDR3 sequence is 14 residues long. Trimming took 6 bases from V and 2 from J, leaving 13 bases between them. The CDR3 sequence is CACNGGLNTGELFF. The CDR3 region has the DNA TGTGCCTGTAACGGGGGGCTTAACACCGGGGAGCTGTTTTTT.

This clonotype was counted a few times. One base away lies a much larger clone, so this may be a sequencing read error. V gene TRBV27 combines with J gene TRBJ1-1; D possibly corresponds to TRBD1 (5 bases). There are 13 residues in the CDR3. From germline, CDR1 is MNHEY and CDR2 SMNVEV (reference sequence). The chain's CDR3 is CASSLQGITESFF. Here the CDR3 DNA reads TGTGCCAGCAGTTTACAGGGTATTACTGAATCTTTCTTT.

With respect to this clonotype: One end of the junction fails to match germline, which may point to a read error. The V gene is TRBV6-4, the J gene TRBJ1-2; no reliable D call. CDR3 size: 14 residues. Germline V CDR1 and CDR2: MRHNA, SNTAGT. Here the CDR3 reads CASSNSAQNYGYTF. CDR3 sequence (DNA): TGTGCCAGCAGTAACTCCGCACAAAACTATGGCTACACCTTC.

This clonotype was counted a few times. The chain combines TRBV5-6 with TRBJ2-3; D remains unclear. CDR1 SGHDT and CDR2 YYEEEE come from the germline V gene. This CDR3 is 15 amino acids long. V was shortened by 0 bases and J by 2 bases, with 10 bases between the two germline ends. CDR3 region: CASSLGGYATDTQYF. Written as DNA, the CDR3 is TGTGCCAGCAGCTTGGGTGGCTACGCCACAGATACGCAGTATTTT.

This chain connects TRBV5-1 to TRBJ2-7; unclear D gene. The CDR3 is 15 amino acids. The germline V gene has CDR1 SGHRS and CDR2 YFSETQ. Trimming removed 2 bases at V and 0 bases at J, with 12 bases between. The CDR3 bases are TGCGCCAGCAGCTTCATTCACGGTGGCTCCTACGAGCAGTACTTC. This translates into CASSFIHGGSYEQYF.

This clonotype was counted at least ten times. The V and J genes are TRBV20-1 and TRBJ1-2, with unresolved D. Germline V CDR1 and CDR2: DFQATT, SNEGSKA (reference sequence). The CDR3 consists of 14 residues. V lost 3 bases, J lost 3 bases, and 14 bases lay in between. CDR3 nucleotide sequence: TGCAGTGCTAGGAGTACGGAAGACGACTATGGCTACACCTTC. This sequence encodes CSARSTEDDYGYTF.